This T cell receptor (beta chain) was sequenced for a study of blood T cell repertoires in COVID-19. Across the whole study: Both acute and convalescent COVID-19 samples were obtained from the United States, Italy and Spain.

The repertoire was sequenced with immunoSEQ multiplex PCR; TCRdb's copy has only in-frame clones and lacks some. The profile covers around 140,000 clones, with 78% appearing a single time and 6% taken by the ten largest. The ends were cut back, 0 bases at V and 1 base at J, with 9 bases in the middle. Germline CDR1 MRHNA, CDR2 SNTAGT. CDR3 length: 16 residues. Living in 20 to 30 US areas, the participants were between roughly 18 and 95 years of age. Sample: PBMCs or T cells enriched from blood (not recorded which). The sequence derives from a woman aged 50 to 60 who had recovered from COVID-19. The V and J genes are TRBV6-4 and TRBJ2-2, with D tentatively TRBD1 (5 bases). The CDR3 sequence: CASSDSGQGNTGELFF. CDR3 DNA sequence: TGTGCCAGCAGTGACTCCGGGCAGGGGAACACCGGGGAGCTGTTTTTT.